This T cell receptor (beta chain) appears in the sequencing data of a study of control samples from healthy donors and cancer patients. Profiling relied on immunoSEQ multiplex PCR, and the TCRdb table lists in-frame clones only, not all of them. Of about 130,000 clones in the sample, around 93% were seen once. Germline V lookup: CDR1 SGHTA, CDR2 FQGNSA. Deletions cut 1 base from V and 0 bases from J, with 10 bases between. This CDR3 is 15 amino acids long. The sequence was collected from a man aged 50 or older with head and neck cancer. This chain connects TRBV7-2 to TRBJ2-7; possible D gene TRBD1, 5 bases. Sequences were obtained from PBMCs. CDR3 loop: CASSLEGPGSYEQYF. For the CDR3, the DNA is TGTGCCAGCAGCTTAGAGGGGCCAGGCTCCTACGAGCAGTACTTC.